The 12 T cell receptor beta chains below were found in one sample sequenced in a study of tissue T cells after allogeneic stem cell transplantation. Libraries were prepared by immunoSEQ multiplex PCR; TCRdb keeps only in-frame clonotypes and omits some of them. The top ten clones hold 28% of a sample with around 3,100 clones, under 60% of them seen once. Time point: mouse harvest day 14 after allogeneic transplant. Each mouse received 10^7 T-cell-depleted marrow cells plus 10^6 splenic CD5+ T cells by tail vein. The sequenced sample was lymph node tissue. These receptors originate from a female BALB/c mouse given C57BL/6 T cells with graft-versus-host disease after an allogeneic hematopoietic cell transplant.

A remark on this clone: Germline and genes here are mouse. The DNA ends 1 residue before the CDR3 does, and the rest of the CDR3 is filled in from the germline J gene. J is TRBJ1-1 and V is TRBV3; TRBD1 might be the D (5 bases). The CDR3 is made up of 13 amino acids. V was trimmed by 2 bases and J by 3 bases, leaving 7 bases between them. The germline CDR1 and CDR2 sequences are SNHLY and FYNGKV (reference sequence). CDR3 sequence: CASSLQQDTEVFF. CDR3 DNA (partial): TGTGCCAGCAGCTTACAACAGGACACAGAAGTCTTC.

About this clone: The gene names here belong to mouse. With the read ending 1 residue before the CDR3 end, the germline J gene is used to fill in that end. The V gene is TRBV19, the J gene TRBJ2-4, with TRBD2 matching over 8 bases. V was pared by 0 bases and J by 0 bases, with 6 bases of the junction left unmatched. Germline CDR1 and CDR2: FNHDT and SITEND (reference sequence). This CDR3 region has 17 residues. CDR3 in amino acids: CASSIGGWGVSQNTLYF. The sequenced CDR3 bases are TGTGCCAGCAGTATAGGGGGCTGGGGGGTTAGTCAAAACACCTTGTAC.

This clone counts as medium-sized. The genes are named according to mouse. The read halts 1 residue ahead of the CDR3 end, with the missing end drawn from the germline J gene. V gene TRBV3 combines with J gene TRBJ2-2; TRBD2 matches 8 bases. CDR1 is SNHLY, CDR2 FYNGKV, per germline (reference sequence). V gave up 5 bases and J gave up 4 bases; unmatched junction bases: 3. The CDR3 totals 14 residues. CDR3 residues: CASSLGLGTGQLYF. CDR3 DNA (partial): TGTGCCAGCAGCCTCGGACTGGGCACCGGGCAGCTCTAC. Drawing the rest from reference TRBV3 and TRBJ2-2, the complete variable domain is GPKVLQIPSHQIIDMGQMVTLNCDPVSNHLYFYWYKQILGQQMEFLVNFYNGKVMEKSKLFKDQFSVERPDGSYFTLKIQPTALEDSAVYFCASSLGLGTGQLYFGEGSKLTVL.

On this clone: Gene names and germline match the mouse. The read finishes 1 residue shy of the CDR3 end, and the germline J gene is used to complete it. The rearrangement uses TRBV15 and TRBJ2-3; TRBD2 agrees at 9 bases. This CDR3 is 15 amino acids long. CDR1 and CDR2 from the germline V gene are SGHND and FRSKSL. J gave up 5 bases and V 2 bases, and 5 bases lay outside the gene matches. This CDR3 is CASSLSGGARETLYF. The CDR3 DNA, read in part, is TGTGCCAGCAGTTTAAGTGGGGGGGCGCGAGAAACGCTGTAT.

Turning to this clone: Mouse names are used for the genes. The CDR3 end falls 1 residue outside the read, so it is completed with the germline J gene. The chain employs TRBV3 and TRBJ2-1; 9 nucleotides align to TRBD1. The trim removed 3 bases at V and 4 bases at J, leaving 1 base unmatched. The CDR3 length is 14 residues. CDR1 and CDR2 from the germline V gene are SNHLY and FYNGKV (reference sequence). This CDR3 reads CASSFGTGYAEQFF. The CDR3 bases that were read are TGTGCCAGCAGCTTTGGGACAGGGTATGCTGAGCAGTTC.

In its sample, this clone ranks as medium-sized. The gene names here belong to mouse. Read data end 1 residue before the CDR3 end; the end is taken from the germline J gene. The gene calls are TRBV2 and TRBJ2-4; D gene uncertain. Trimming left V 0 bases short and J 0 bases short, with 4 bases between. CDR3 size: 14 residues. Germline assignment: CDR1 LGHNA and CDR2 YSYQKL. The DNA read from the CDR3 is TGTGCCAGCAGCCAAGAAACTAGTCAAAACACCTTGTAC. Its translation: CASSQETSQNTLY. The full CDR3 reads CASSQETSQNTLYF.

On this clone: Gene names are mouse gene names. Read data end 1 residue before the CDR3 end; the end is taken from the germline J gene. This sequence joins TRBV26 and TRBJ2-5; 9 nucleotides line up with TRBD1. This CDR3 has 13 residues. Germline-derived CDR1 and CDR2 are KGHPV and FQNQEV (reference sequence). Trimming removed 4 bases from V and 6 bases from J; junction bases left unmatched: 2. The CDR3 bases that were read are TGTGCCAGCAGTCACAGGGGGCGGGACACCCAGTAC. Its protein product is CASSHRGRDTQY. The whole CDR3 sequence reads CASSHRGRDTQYF.

As regards this clone: The genes are named according to mouse. The CDR3 end falls 1 residue outside the read, so it is completed with the germline J gene. V usage is TRBV12-2 and J usage is TRBJ2-5, with D possibly being TRBD1 or TRBD2 (5 bases each). This CDR3 spans 13 amino acids. V shed 1 base and J shed 4 bases, with 8 bases lying between them. Germline V CDR1 and CDR2: SGHLS, HYDKME. CDR3 DNA (partial): TGTGCCAGCTCTCTGGGGCGGGAAGACACCCAGTAC. Translating it yields CASSLGREDTQY. The full CDR3 protein is CASSLGREDTQYF.

This clone has just a few counts. All gene names here are mouse names. CDR3 sequence reads: CASRLGETLYF. The sequenced part of the CDR3 DNA is TGTGCCAGCCGACTTGGGGAAACGCTGTAT. The V and J genes are TRBV26 and TRBJ2-3, with no clear D. Read coverage stops 1 residue before the CDR3 terminus; the germline J gene supplies the remainder. The CDR3 runs to 11 residues. Trimming took off 8 bases at V and 6 bases at J, with 9 bases between the two ends. Per the germline V gene, CDR1 is KGHPV and CDR2 is FQNQEV (reference sequence). Using reference TRBV26 and TRBJ2-3 for the parts outside the CDR3, the full variable domain is NSKVIQTPRYLVKGQGQKAKMRCIPEKGHPVVFWYQQNKNNEFKFLINFQNQEVLQQIDMTEKRFSAECPSNSPCSLEIQSSEAGDSALYLCASRLGETLYFGSGTRLTVL.

Concerning this clone: The gene names given are mouse names. The read ends 1 residue shy of where the CDR3 ends; the end is completed using the germline J gene. This chain uses TRBV2 with TRBJ1-2; D is ambiguous. The CDR3 totals 12 residues. V was pared by 2 bases and J by 3 bases, with 4 bases between. Germline V gene sequence: CDR1 LGHNA, CDR2 YSYQKL. The chain's CDR3 is CASSQSHSDYTF. The CDR3 bases that were read are TGTGCCAGCAGCCAATCCCACTCCGACTACACC.

With respect to this clone: Germline and genes: mouse. The CDR3 is cut off 1 residue early in the read; its end comes from the germline J gene. The rearrangement uses TRBV29 and TRBJ2-7; no clear D gene. V lost 4 bases and J lost 4, with 5 bases in between. The CDR3 is made up of 11 amino acids. CDR1 is MSHET, CDR2 SYDVDS, per germline. CDR3 DNA, as far as it was read: TGTGCTAGCAGTTCGAATTATGAACAGTAC. As protein: CASSSNYEQY. In full, the CDR3 is CASSSNYEQYF.

Regarding this clone: The gene names given are mouse names. The CDR3 end falls 1 residue outside the read, so it is completed with the germline J gene. This chain connects TRBV3 to TRBJ2-2, with 8 positions matching TRBD2. Germline loops: CDR1 SNHLY, CDR2 FYNGKV (reference sequence). Unmatched junction bases numbered 5, after V lost 2 bases and J lost 6 bases. This CDR3 is built from 15 residues. CDR3 DNA, as far as it was read: TGTGCCAGCAGCTTAAACGGGGGGGCGCCCGGGCAGCTCTAC. It yields the protein CASSLNGGAPGQLY. The CDR3 in its entirety is CASSLNGGAPGQLYF.